The rows below give T cell receptor beta chains drawn from one sample of a study of Graves' ophthalmopathy and Graves' hyperthyroidism. TCRdb reprocessed the multiplex PCR reads via MiXCR and lists one record per CDR3 protein. The table records hundreds of thousands of distinct CDR3 sequences, 22% of them present only once. The sample comprised peripheral blood. The receptors come from a woman younger than 35 with stable Graves' hyperthyroidism. Some clones in this sample may be carry-over from other donors' samples. The CDR3 runs from the conserved cysteine through the conserved F or W. The D gene is left open where the match is weak. Size values are once, few and many counts, or a class for expanded clones, and some rows have none.

clone size	D gene	J gene	V gene	CDR3 DNA	CDR3 protein
many	.	TRBJ1-2	TRBV12-3/TRBV12-4	TGTGCCAGCACCCCCAAGGAGGCGACTAACTATGGCTACACCTTC	CASTPKEATNYGYTF
.	.	TRBJ2-7	TRBV4-2	TGTGCCAGCAGCCAAGGCCCACGGGCAGGGGTGATGGAGCAGTACTTC	CASSQGPRAGVMEQYF
many	.	TRBJ2-7	TRBV2	TGTGCCAGCAGAAGGGAAGACTACGAGCAGTACTTC	CASRREDYEQYF
many	.	TRBJ2-5	TRBV29-1	TGCAGCGTTGAAATGGGGTGGGGTCAAGAGACCCAGTACTTC	CSVEMGWGQETQYF
once	TRBD1	TRBJ2-7	TRBV29-1	TGCAGCGTTGGCCAAGACAGGGTAGTCAACGAGCAGTACTTC	CSVGQDRVVNEQYF
many	.	TRBJ2-2	TRBV11-3	TGTGCCAGCAGCTTAGCGGGGATCGGGGAGCTGTTTTTT	CASSLAGIGELFF
many	.	TRBJ2-7	TRBV12-3/TRBV12-4	TGTGCCAGCAGTTACAGGTTTGCCTACGAGCAGTACTTC	CASSYRFAYEQYF
many	TRBD2	TRBJ2-5	TRBV6-5	TGTGCCAGCACCGACGGGGGGAAAGAGACCCAGTACTTC	CASTDGGKETQYF
few	.	TRBJ1-1	TRBV30	TGTGCCTGGAGTCTCATTAGTAACACTGAAGCTTTCTTT	CAWSLISNTEAFF
.	TRBD1	TRBJ1-2	TRBV5-1	TGCGCCAGCAGCTTGGAGTGTCCCGGGACAGGGTATGGCTACACCTTC	CASSLECPGTGYGYTF
many	.	TRBJ2-2	TRBV7-2	TGTGCCACCGGCGGCGGCCCGAACACCGGGGAGCTGTTTTTT	CATGGGPNTGELFF
many	.	TRBJ1-2	TRBV6-1	TGTGCCAGCACCCTGAGGGGGGACTATGGCTACACCTTC	CASTLRGDYGYTF
.	TRBD1	TRBJ2-7	TRBV4-1	TGCGCCAGCAGCCAAGATTTGGGACAGGGCTCGAACGAGCAGTACTTC	CASSQDLGQGSNEQYF
medium-sized	.	TRBJ1-5	TRBV9	TGTGCCAGCAGCCGGGACAATCAGCCCCAGCATTTT	CASSRDNQPQHF
.	.	TRBJ1-6	TRBV18	TGTGCCAGCTCACCGAGTTCAAGACAGTACAATTCACCCCTCCACTTT	CASSPSSRQYNSPLHF
.	.	TRBJ1-1	TRBV15	TGTGCCACGGCGGGCCATCGGGGGAACACTGAAGCTTTCTTT	CATAGHRGNTEAFF
.	TRBD1	TRBJ2-2	TRBV7-3	TGTGCCAGCACCTCCGACAGGGGGCTTGGCGGGGAGCTGTTTTTT	CASTSDRGLGGELFF
many	.	TRBJ2-7	TRBV14	TGTGCCAGCAGCCAAGAAGTCCCCACCGAGCAGTACTTC	CASSQEVPTEQYF
many	TRBD1	TRBJ1-3	TRBV5-1	TGCGCCAGCTCGACAGGGACACTTCGAACCACCATATATTTT	CASSTGTLRTTIYF
.	.	TRBJ2-7	TRBV11-2	TGTGCCAGCAGCCCTGACGCTAGCGCCTCTTCCTACGAGCAGTACTTC	CASSPDASASSYEQYF
many	TRBD1	TRBJ1-5	TRBV9	TGTGCCAGCAGCGTGGGCCCGGGACAGGGAAGCAATCAGCCCCAGCATTTT	CASSVGPGQGSNQPQHF
many	.	TRBJ1-5	TRBV12-3/TRBV12-4	TGTGCCAGCAGTTTAGGGGGGGAACAGCCCCAGCATTTT	CASSLGGEQPQHF
.	.	TRBJ1-6	TRBV20-1	TGCAGTGCTAGATCGGCAGGGACACATTATAATTCACCCCTCCACTTT	CSARSAGTHYNSPLHF
few	TRBD1	TRBJ2-2	TRBV11-2	TGTGCCAGCAGCCTAAGACAGGGGATACACGGGGAGCTGTTTTTT	CASSLRQGIHGELFF
many	.	TRBJ2-7	TRBV9	TGTGCCAGCAGCGTCGAGGGCTCAGCCTACGAGCAGTACTTC	CASSVEGSAYEQYF
many	TRBD1	TRBJ1-5	TRBV6-1	TGTGCCAGCAGTGAAGGGAGTGGAGGACAGGGAAACCAGCCCCAGCATTTT	CASSEGSGGQGNQPQHF
many	TRBD2	TRBJ2-5	TRBV28	TGTGCCACCAGAGCGGGGCTCCAAGAGACCCAGTACTTC	CATRAGLQETQYF
many	.	TRBJ2-7	TRBV2	TGTGCCAGCAATCAGGGGATGTACGAGCAGTACTTC	CASNQGMYEQYF
many	.	TRBJ1-1	TRBV20-1	TGCAGTGCTATTAGTTCGACAGGCCGTGAAGCTTTCTTT	CSAISSTGREAFF
many	TRBD2	TRBJ2-7	TRBV28	TGTGCCAGCGGGGCGGGACTAGCGGATCTCTACGAGCAGTACTTC	CASGAGLADLYEQYF
many	.	TRBJ1-1	TRBV20-1	TGCAGTGCTAGGGGGGGTGGCACCCTGAACACTGAAGCTTTCTTT	CSARGGGTLNTEAFF
many	.	TRBJ1-3	TRBV6-5	TGTGCCAGCAGTTATAGACAGGAGAGCTCTGGAAACACCATATATTTT	CASSYRQESSGNTIYF